This is a list of T cell receptor beta chains from one sample in a study of shared clonotypes between healthy human individuals. Assay used: immunoSEQ multiplex PCR; TCRdb lists only in-frame clones, some missing. Counted here are millions of clones, around 90% occurring once; the ten biggest clones make up 0.13% to 0.15%. Sequencing was performed on naive CD4+ T cells sorted from blood. The receptors derive from a man aged 18 to 35 in good health. Each CDR3 is given with its conserved first and last residue. A D gene is named only where the DNA matches it firmly. The listing skips clone size in some rows; elsewhere it reads once, few, many or a size class.

v_call	d_call	clone_size	j_call	cdr3_nt	cdr3_aa
TRBV6-5	TRBD1	NA	TRBJ2-7	TGTGCCAGCCGGGACAGGGCCTATAGCGAGCAGTACTTC	CASRDRAYSEQYF
TRBV10-1	NA	NA	TRBJ1-1	TGCGCCAGCAGAAGGATAGAACAGTTGAACACTGAAGCTTTCTTT	CASRRIEQLNTEAFF
TRBV5-1	NA	NA	TRBJ2-1	TGCGCCAGCAGCTTCGGAGGGGAGCCCTACAATGAGCAGTTCTTC	CASSFGGEPYNEQFF
TRBV21-1	NA	NA	TRBJ2-7	NA	CASSKVGTGAPYEQYF
TRBV28	NA	NA	TRBJ2-1	TGTGCCAGCAGTTTCCGGGGCTCCTACAATGAGCAGTTCTTC	CASSFRGSYNEQFF
TRBV5-4	NA	NA	TRBJ2-5	TGTGCCAGCTCTGGACTAGAGACCCAGTACTTC	CASSGLETQYF
TRBV6-4	NA	NA	TRBJ1-1	TGTGCCAGCAGCTTTGACGGTTACACTGAAGCTTTCTTT	CASSFDGYTEAFF
TRBV5-4	TRBD1	NA	TRBJ2-7	TGTGCCAGCAGCCCGCCCGGGACAGGGCTCTACGAGCAGTACTTC	CASSPPGTGLYEQYF
TRBV20-1	NA	NA	TRBJ2-1	TGCAGTGCTAGAGATAGCAGGGGGCAGTTCTTC	CSARDSRGQFF
TRBV6-5	NA	few	TRBJ1-5	TGTGCCAGCAGTTACTCGAACTCGGAGCCCCAGCATTTT	CASSYSNSEPQHF
TRBV7-2	NA	NA	TRBJ1-2	TGTGCCAGCAGCCCCTTTTCGGGAAACTATGGCTACACCTTC	CASSPFSGNYGYTF
TRBV11-2	NA	NA	TRBJ2-3	TGTGCCAGCAGCTTTGCAGGGCTGGATACGCAGTATTTT	CASSFAGLDTQYF
TRBV5-1	NA	NA	TRBJ1-1	TGCGCCAGCAGCTTGCAAGGGGATACTGAAGCTTTCTTT	CASSLQGDTEAFF
TRBV4-1	NA	NA	TRBJ1-4	TGCGCCAGCAGCCAAGATGAGACACTGGGTGAAAAACTGTTTTTT	CASSQDETLGEKLFF
TRBV9	NA	NA	TRBJ1-3	TGTGCCAGCAGCGTTCAGGCCCTCTCTGGAAACACCATATATTTT	CASSVQALSGNTIYF
TRBV29-1	TRBD1	NA	TRBJ1-1	TGCAGCGTCGAAAAGGACAGGGGGGCTTTCTTT	CSVEKDRGAFF
TRBV18	NA	NA	TRBJ1-5	TGTGCCAGCTCACCAGATCGGAATCAGCCCCAGCATTTT	CASSPDRNQPQHF
TRBV5-4	NA	NA	TRBJ1-1	TGTGCCAGCAGCATACCCGGGACTGGGGGTACTGAAGCTTTCTTT	CASSIPGTGGTEAFF
TRBV9	NA	NA	TRBJ1-4	TGTGCCAGCAGCCCCAACGTTGCAACTAATGAAAAACTGTTTTTT	CASSPNVATNEKLFF